This T cell receptor (beta chain) was captured by sequencing in a study of blood T cell repertoires in COVID-19. Study background: Samples taken during acute and convalescent COVID-19 were collected in the United States, Italy and Spain.

In its sample, this clone is medium-sized (0.01 to 0.1%). Measured with immunoSEQ multiplex PCR; TCRdb has only the in-frame clones, and not every one. Of 260,000 or so clones in the sample, approximately 82% were seen once. The CDR3 extends over 15 amino acids. J gave up 3 bases and V 6 bases, and 4 bases lay outside the gene matches. Germline loops: CDR1 SGHTA, CDR2 FQGNSA. The gene calls are TRBV7-2 and TRBJ2-2; 10 bases are shared with TRBD1. The sequence was collected from a man older than 75 with acute or convalescent COVID-19. Sequenced sample: peripheral blood. The DNA for the CDR3 is TGTGCCAGCAGTCGACAGGGGGCGGACACCGGGGAGCTGTTTTTT. Encoded protein: CASSRQGADTGELFF. Combining the CDR3 with reference TRBV7-2 and TRBJ2-2 gives the whole variable domain GAGVSQSPSNKVTEKGKDVELRCDPISGHTALYWYRQSLGQGLEFLIYFQGNSAPDKSGLPSDRFSAERTGGSVSTLTIQRTQQEDSAVYLCASSRQGADTGELFFGEGSRLTVL.